The clone carrying this T cell receptor (beta chain) was detected once. Antigen unknown. Clones were sequenced by immunoSEQ multiplex PCR, and TCRdb holds only the in-frame ones, with some missing. The repertoire consists of 120,000 or so clones, with around 92% occurring once and the leading ten covering about 7.8%. This CDR3 is 12 amino acids long. V was pared by 1 base and J by 3 bases, with 0 bases between. Germline V gene data show CDR1 as SGHTA and CDR2 as FQGTGA. The sample belongs to a study of T cell responses to AZD1222 COVID-19 vaccine. Points from the study as a whole: Spike regions recognized by vaccine-associated CD4 TCRs spanned the protein, led by 160-218 and 743-854. A mostly white British donor set with more females was recruited, and clonal diversity was possibly underestimated. The study identified only six AZD1222 recipients as seropositive at baseline.

This material consisted of peripheral blood, taken on day 0 of AZD1222 vaccination. The chain recombines TRBV7-3 with TRBJ2-2; no definite D call. The clonotype was recovered from an adult in good health. The CDR3 here is CASSLNTGELFF. The CDR3, as DNA: TGTGCCAGCAGCTTAAACACCGGGGAGCTGTTTTTT.